Listed below are T cell receptor beta chains from one sample, sequenced in a study of a mutant IDH1 vaccine in newly diagnosed glioma. The table came from immunoSEQ multiplex PCR; TCRdb's copy has only in-frame clones and leaves some out. This sample yields about 69,000 clones, of which approximately 86% are seen a single time; roughly 2% belongs to the top ten. These receptors have no identified antigens. Material: PBMCs, obtained from a glioma patient whose treatment included an IDH1 peptide vaccine. The origin of the receptors is a young man with glioma. CDR3s include the opening cysteine and the closing phenylalanine or tryptophan. Clone size appears in some rows only: once, few, many, or a class for an expanded clone.

CDR3 protein: CASSHPILGSYNEQFF; V gene: TRBV4-1; clone size: .; J gene: TRBJ2-1
CDR3 protein: CASSLWASGVNEQFF; V gene: TRBV28; clone size: once; J gene: TRBJ2-1
CDR3 protein: CASSFPLSGANVLTF; V gene: TRBV7-3; clone size: once; J gene: TRBJ2-6
CDR3 protein: CARSLRRFSGNTIYF; V gene: TRBV5-3; clone size: many; J gene: TRBJ1-3
CDR3 protein: CASSMRQSSGNTIYF; V gene: TRBV19; clone size: .; J gene: TRBJ1-3
CDR3 protein: CASSDQLSSYEQYF; V gene: TRBV6-1; clone size: .; J gene: TRBJ2-7
CDR3 protein: CASSLGPVIYGYTF; V gene: TRBV13; clone size: .; J gene: TRBJ1-2
CDR3 protein: CASSNLKGVGNSPLHF; V gene: TRBV27; clone size: .; J gene: TRBJ1-6
CDR3 protein: CASTVAGRETQYF; V gene: TRBV28; clone size: .; J gene: TRBJ2-5
CDR3 protein: CASSLRGYETQYF; V gene: TRBV6-5; clone size: .; J gene: TRBJ2-5
CDR3 protein: CASRWGPSQPQHF; V gene: TRBV6-5; clone size: .; J gene: TRBJ1-5
CDR3 protein: CASSRGQSEKLFF; V gene: TRBV7-2; clone size: .; J gene: TRBJ1-4
CDR3 protein: CASSPLRESTEAFF; V gene: TRBV27; clone size: .; J gene: TRBJ1-1
CDR3 protein: CASSLQSTEAFF; V gene: TRBV5-6; clone size: .; J gene: TRBJ1-1
CDR3 protein: CASSGSTGDDQPQHF; V gene: TRBV25-1; clone size: few; J gene: TRBJ1-5
CDR3 protein: CASSSGTGVDTQYF; V gene: TRBV28; clone size: .; J gene: TRBJ2-3
CDR3 protein: CASSPGQGDTGELFF; V gene: TRBV18; clone size: .; J gene: TRBJ2-2
CDR3 protein: CASSIGDGYEQYF; V gene: TRBV19; clone size: .; J gene: TRBJ2-7
CDR3 protein: CAAQPAAKNIQYF; V gene: TRBV6-1; clone size: .; J gene: TRBJ2-4
CDR3 protein: CASSSGGVLSVEQFF; V gene: TRBV27; clone size: once; J gene: TRBJ2-1
CDR3 protein: CASGYTSTDTQYF; V gene: TRBV19; clone size: .; J gene: TRBJ2-3
CDR3 protein: CASSTGQGGHNEQFF; V gene: TRBV4-1; clone size: .; J gene: TRBJ2-1
CDR3 protein: CASSFSRIPQPQHF; V gene: TRBV19; clone size: few; J gene: TRBJ1-5
CDR3 protein: CATRGPGADTQYF; V gene: TRBV19; clone size: .; J gene: TRBJ2-3
CDR3 protein: CASSSGTGVMQYF; V gene: TRBV14; clone size: .; J gene: TRBJ2-7
CDR3 protein: CSVVTRGRTDTQYF; V gene: TRBV29-1; clone size: .; J gene: TRBJ2-3
CDR3 protein: CASSSPHLYNYGYTF; V gene: TRBV28; clone size: .; J gene: TRBJ1-2
CDR3 protein: CSVMGEAFF; V gene: TRBV20-1; clone size: few; J gene: TRBJ1-1
CDR3 protein: CASIYRGLADTQYF; V gene: TRBV2; clone size: .; J gene: TRBJ2-3
CDR3 protein: CSVWTGPPSGANVLTF; V gene: TRBV29-1; clone size: .; J gene: TRBJ2-6
CDR3 protein: CASSFVPQGIYNEQFF; V gene: TRBV11-2; clone size: once; J gene: TRBJ2-1
CDR3 protein: CASSLVVRGLAGAGELFF; V gene: TRBV7-2; clone size: .; J gene: TRBJ2-2
CDR3 protein: CASTSRVGGLAEAFF; V gene: TRBV19; clone size: .; J gene: TRBJ1-1
CDR3 protein: CASSLLGNGYGYTF; V gene: TRBV27; clone size: .; J gene: TRBJ1-2
CDR3 protein: CATLDRGRTNYGYTF; V gene: TRBV6-1; clone size: .; J gene: TRBJ1-2
CDR3 protein: CASSLDQVGGPHTDTQYF; V gene: TRBV11-2; clone size: .; J gene: TRBJ2-3
CDR3 protein: CASSLRTGGYGYTF; V gene: TRBV28; clone size: .; J gene: TRBJ1-2
CDR3 protein: CASSGLWDRGPANEQFF; V gene: TRBV27; clone size: once; J gene: TRBJ2-1
CDR3 protein: CASSPTGHTIYF; V gene: TRBV9; clone size: .; J gene: TRBJ1-3
CDR3 protein: CAWTRGGANYGYTF; V gene: TRBV30; clone size: .; J gene: TRBJ1-2
CDR3 protein: CASSMEAEGNSPLHF; V gene: TRBV19; clone size: once; J gene: TRBJ1-6
CDR3 protein: CASSRRGQGEDEQYF; V gene: TRBV9; clone size: .; J gene: TRBJ2-7
CDR3 protein: CASSSDRGQLRETQYF; V gene: TRBV5-1; clone size: .; J gene: TRBJ2-5
CDR3 protein: CASSLAWGLAGGSSYNEQFF; V gene: TRBV5-4; clone size: .; J gene: TRBJ2-1
CDR3 protein: CSVVTGGRGYGYTF; V gene: TRBV29-1; clone size: .; J gene: TRBJ1-2
CDR3 protein: CASSPPGLTDTQYF; V gene: TRBV18; clone size: .; J gene: TRBJ2-3
CDR3 protein: CSVVGTYEQYF; V gene: TRBV29-1; clone size: .; J gene: TRBJ2-7
CDR3 protein: CASKAIINTEAFF; V gene: TRBV2; clone size: .; J gene: TRBJ1-1
CDR3 protein: CASSEGYERTNQETQYF; V gene: TRBV2; clone size: .; J gene: TRBJ2-5
CDR3 protein: CASSPRTSGRGTDTQYF; V gene: TRBV7-9; clone size: .; J gene: TRBJ2-3
CDR3 protein: CAISEDPGGSYTF; V gene: TRBV10-3; clone size: .; J gene: TRBJ1-2
CDR3 protein: CASSLWGLANNEQFF; V gene: TRBV11-2; clone size: .; J gene: TRBJ2-1
CDR3 protein: CSVGLGAVINEQFF; V gene: TRBV29-1; clone size: .; J gene: TRBJ2-1
CDR3 protein: CASSRNPHGRSTDTQYF; V gene: TRBV27; clone size: .; J gene: TRBJ2-3
CDR3 protein: CASSLDWGGQRFNQPQHF; V gene: TRBV7-8; clone size: .; J gene: TRBJ1-5
CDR3 protein: CASSESTLTSGGTKETQYF; V gene: TRBV10-1; clone size: .; J gene: TRBJ2-5
CDR3 protein: CAISRDSPGSTDTQYF; V gene: TRBV10-3; clone size: .; J gene: TRBJ2-3
CDR3 protein: CASSQGFNTEAFF; V gene: TRBV18; clone size: .; J gene: TRBJ1-1